This TCR beta chain was recorded in a study of Ad26.COV2.S vaccination and SARS-CoV-2 variants. The treatment was: about 20 received Ad26.COV2.S at low or high dose, single or two shots; roughly five received placebo; per-sample allocation not given. It was on day 63 after the first vaccine or placebo injection that samples were taken. CDR3 size: 15 residues. In germline, CDR1 is SGHVS, CDR2 FQNEAQ. Trimming took 2 bases from V and 1 from J; bases not matched to a gene: 3. Profiling relied on immunoSEQ multiplex PCR, and the TCRdb table lists in-frame clones only, not all of them. The table records some 390,000 clones, 80% to 90% of them present only once.

The chain has TRBV7-8 and TRBJ2-7, with 9 bases lining up with TRBD1. Sequences were derived from peripheral blood, sampled in a trial of Ad26.COV2.S vaccine versus placebo. This receptor was taken from a person between 18 and 59 years old who received the Ad26.COV2.S COVID-19 vaccine or a placebo. CDR3: CASSLTGQGSYEQYF. CDR3 coding DNA: TGTGCCAGCAGCTTAACGGGACAGGGATCCTACGAGCAGTACTTC.